What follows describes a single T cell receptor beta chain. This record belongs to a study of beta chain features in type 1 diabetes. What was sequenced were expressed TCRB transcripts, since all of the isolated RNA had been reverse transcribed. Here immunoSEQ multiplex PCR was the method, and the copy in TCRdb shows in-frame clones only, minus some. Counted here are 900,000 or so clones, 15% to 20% occurring once; the ten biggest clones make up 0.02% to 0.025%. The CDR3 runs to 13 residues. From germline, CDR1 is MGHDK and CDR2 SYGVNS. V lost 4 bases, J lost 5 bases, and 11 bases lay in between. Sorting with CD45RO/CCR7/CD25/CD127/CD95/CD27 yielded naive, central memory, regulatory and stem-like memory CD4+ cells.

The TCR originated in a young woman in good health. Sequenced input: naive CD4+ T cells from blood. The chain links TRBV25-1 to TRBJ2-5; no clear D gene. CDR3 DNA sequence: TGTGCCAGCAGTGCCTCGGGCTCGGAGACCCAGTACTTC. Translating gives CASSASGSETQYF.